The 19 T cell receptor beta chains given below trace back to one sample, sequenced in a study of cytomegalovirus exposure and HLA in healthy donors. The PCR made use of 60 Vbeta and 13 Jbeta primers. The assay was immunoSEQ multiplex PCR, and TCRdb's table has in-frame clones only and misses some. The table shows 130,000 or so clones, with roughly 82% occurring only once. Sample: PBMCs. The receptors shown here come from a woman younger than 30 in good health and CMV-seronegative.

J is TRBJ2-6 and V is TRBV28; weak D call: TRBD2 (6 bases). With 8 bases removed from V and 12 bases from J, the gap between germline ends came to 17 bases. CDR3 length equals 13 residues. The germline V gene has CDR1 MDHEN and CDR2 SYDVKM. CDR3 amino acids: CASGPGVASVLTF. The DNA of the CDR3 is TGTGCCAGCGGTCCGGGGGTAGCTAGCGTCCTGACTTTC.

The V call is TRBV6-5, the J call TRBJ2-3; D may be TRBD2 (5 bases). The V end lost 6 bases, the J end lost 6 bases, and 19 bases lay between the germline ends. This CDR3 region has 15 residues. Germline V gives CDR1 MNHEY, CDR2 SVGAGI. The CDR3 here is CASSPSRGATDTQYF. For the CDR3, the DNA is TGTGCCAGCAGCCCTTCTCGGGGAGCTACGGATACGCAGTATTTT.

The chain uses TRBV5-1 and TRBJ2-7; tentatively, D is TRBD1 (5 bases). There are 14 residues in the CDR3. Trimming stripped 1 base from V and 2 bases from J, with 10 bases between. From germline, CDR1 is SGHRS and CDR2 YFSETQ. CDR3 nucleotides: TGCGCCAGCAGCTTGAAGGGGTCCCCCTACGAGCAGTACTTC. This translates into CASSLKGSPYEQYF.

The chain couples TRBV10-3 to TRBJ1-2; D is perhaps TRBD1 (6 bases). The CDR3 is made up of 13 amino acids. V gave up 9 bases and J gave up 4 bases, with 15 bases separating them. Germline CDR1 ENHRY, CDR2 SYGVKD. CDR3 sequence reads: CAMSQGRGYGYTF. CDR3 nucleotides: TGTGCCATGTCACAGGGACGCGGCTATGGCTACACCTTC.

The chain carries TRBV5-6 and TRBJ2-7, with D unclear. Germline assignment: CDR1 SGHDT and CDR2 YYEEEE. CDR3 length: 16 amino acids. Trimming cost V 5 bases and J 1 base, with 19 bases left between them. The CDR3 nucleotides are TGTGCCAGCAGGTTTTCCTGGGCCCTCGCTTCCTACGAGCAGTACTTC. Translating gives CASRFSWALASYEQYF.

The chain recombines TRBV11-2 with TRBJ2-2; 11 positions match TRBD2. Trimming removed 1 base from V and 6 bases from J; junction bases left unmatched: 7. The CDR3 has 17 amino acids. Looked up from germline, CDR1 is SGHAT and CDR2 is FQNNGV. CDR3 loop: CASSLGLAGGRSGELFF. CDR3 DNA: TGTGCCAGCAGCTTAGGATTAGCGGGAGGGCGTTCCGGGGAGCTGTTTTTT.

The CDR3 loop reads CAWERDRGASYEQYF. The CDR3 nucleotides read TGTGCCTGGGAACGGGACAGGGGGGCCTCCTACGAGCAGTACTTC. The rearrangement uses TRBV30 and TRBJ2-7; 11 bases line up with TRBD1. The CDR3 runs 15 residues. The germline CDR1 and CDR2 sequences are GTSNPN and SVGIG (reference sequence). J gave up 0 bases and V 5 bases, and 6 bases lay outside the gene matches. Supplemented by reference TRBV30 and TRBJ2-7, the full variable domain reads SQTIHQWPATLVQPVGSPLSLECTVEGTSNPNLYWYRQAAGRGLQLLFYSVGIGQISSEVPQNLSASRPQDRQFILSSKKLLLSDSGFYLCAWERDRGASYEQYFGPGTRLTVT.

V is TRBV5-1 and J is TRBJ2-1, with 9 bases lining up with TRBD2. J lost 5 bases, V lost 1 base, and 7 bases had no gene match. The CDR3 has 16 amino acids. The germline gives CDR1 SGHRS, CDR2 YFSETQ. The CDR3 region is CASSLIAGASNNEQFF. The CDR3 DNA sequence: TGCGCCAGCAGCTTGATAGCGGGGGCCTCAAACAATGAGCAGTTCTTC.

The rearrangement links TRBV2 to TRBJ1-5, with a weak D call TRBD1 (5 bases). This CDR3 is 16 amino acids long. Trimming removed 5 bases from V and 0 bases from J, with 14 bases in between. CDR1 and CDR2 from the germline V gene are SNHLY and FYNNEI. As DNA, the CDR3 is TGTGCCAGCAGTTTTGGGGCGGTTTATAGCAATCAGCCCCAGCATTTT. This sequence encodes CASSFGAVYSNQPQHF.

The chain combines TRBV30 with TRBJ1-2, with D uncertain. V lost 0 bases and J lost 8, with 10 bases in between. Germline assignment: CDR1 GTSNPN and CDR2 SVGIG (reference sequence). The CDR3 runs to 12 residues. The DNA of the CDR3 is TGTGCCTGGAGTGTTTTTACCGGGGGCTACACCTTC. Encoded protein: CAWSVFTGGYTF.

The V gene is TRBV19, the J gene TRBJ2-1; D is unclear. The V end was cut by 1 base, the J end by 10 bases, with 11 bases between. This CDR3 comprises 13 residues. Germline CDR1 is LNHDA and CDR2 is SQIVND (reference sequence). This CDR3 reads CASSIAPGTEQFF. CDR3 bases: TGTGCCAGTAGTATAGCCCCTGGCACGGAGCAGTTCTTC.

The chain employs TRBV19 and TRBJ2-1; a possible D gene is TRBD1 (6 bases). Germline V gene data show CDR1 as LNHDA and CDR2 as SQIVND (reference sequence). This CDR3 region has 17 residues. Trimming cost V 5 bases and J 1 base, with 18 bases left between them. CDR3 coding DNA: TGTGCCAGTAGTCCTTCCCAACAGGGACGATCCTACAATGAGCAGTTCTTC. This sequence encodes CASSPSQQGRSYNEQFF.

This chain connects TRBV27 to TRBJ2-5; 7 bases agree with TRBD1. The ends lost 4 bases at V and 7 bases at J; junction bases unmatched: 6. Germline assignment: CDR1 MNHEY and CDR2 SMNVEV (reference sequence). The CDR3 is made up of 13 amino acids. The CDR3 DNA sequence: TGTGCCAGCAGTTCACCAGACAGGGTGACCCAGTACTTC. This sequence encodes CASSSPDRVTQYF.

This clone was seen only a few times. V is TRBV4-2 and J is TRBJ2-1; TRBD1 matches at 8 bases. CDR1 and CDR2 from the germline V gene are LGHNA and YNFKEQ. This CDR3 is built from 14 residues. Trimming cost V 5 bases and J 8 bases; bases outside gene matches: 8. CDR3 sequence: CASSYGQGLDEQFF. CDR3 in DNA: TGTGCCAGCAGCTACGGACAGGGTCTCGATGAGCAGTTCTTC.

This clone has more than one count but fewer than ten. The V gene is TRBV5-1, the J gene TRBJ2-1; D uncertain. Looked up from germline, CDR1 is SGHRS and CDR2 is YFSETQ. The CDR3 has 12 residues. The V and J ends lost 4 bases and 4 bases respectively, with 6 bases between them. CDR3 protein: CASSEVYNEQFF. DNA for the CDR3: TGCGCCAGCAGCGAGGTTTACAATGAGCAGTTCTTC.

This clone appeared once. This chain links TRBV7-9 with TRBJ1-4; 9 positions agree with TRBD1. The CDR3 runs 16 residues. V trimming: 4 bases; J trimming: 8 bases; junction bases outside the gene matches: 11. From germline, CDR1 is SEHNR and CDR2 FQNEAQ (reference sequence). The CDR3 DNA reads TGTGCCAGCAGCTCAAACAGGGACAGGGTGGGGGAAAAACTGTTTTTT. As protein: CASSSNRDRVGEKLFF. Combining the CDR3 with reference TRBV7-9 and TRBJ1-4 gives the whole variable domain DTGVSQNPRHKITKRGQNVTFRCDPISEHNRLYWYRQTLGQGPEFLTYFQNEAQLEKSRLLSDRFSAERPKGSFSTLEIQRTEQGDSAMYLCASSSNRDRVGEKLFFGSGTQLSVL.

The J gene is TRBJ1-2, the V gene TRBV6-1, with 8 nucleotides matching TRBD1. V trimming: 6 bases; J trimming: 4 bases; junction bases outside the gene matches: 4. There are 13 residues in the CDR3. Germline-derived CDR1 and CDR2 are MNHNS and SASEGT. The CDR3 protein is CASSFGQGYGYTF. CDR3 coding DNA: TGTGCCAGCAGCTTCGGACAGGGCTATGGCTACACCTTC.

The V call is TRBV29-1, the J call TRBJ1-4, with a weak D call TRBD1 (5 bases). The CDR3 is 13 residues long. Looked up from germline, CDR1 is SQVTM and CDR2 is ANQGSEA. The germline V and J ends were trimmed by 6 bases and 4 bases, with 12 bases remaining between them. CDR3 coding DNA: TGCAGCGTCCTATCACAGGTTAATGAAAAACTGTTTTTT. This sequence encodes CSVLSQVNEKLFF.

The gene calls are TRBV19 and TRBJ1-3, with 7 bases fitting TRBD1. The DNA end lines up better with TRBJ2-2; the J call may be wrong. Per germline, CDR1 LNHDA and CDR2 SQIVND (reference sequence). The CDR3 is 14 amino acids. The CDR3 region is CASSPGQTLRELFF. CDR3 in DNA: TGTGCCAGTAGCCCGGGACAGACGCTTCGGGAGCTGTTTTTT.